This TCR beta chain was obtained from a study of post-analysis software for immune sequencing data. On this clonotype itself: Its antigen is not known.

Prepared TCR beta cDNA libraries contained unique molecular identifiers. MiXCR, applied by TCRdb to the PCR reads, yields one record per CDR3 protein. The sample includes approximately 730,000 distinct CDR3 sequences, just over 45% of them seen just once. Trimming removed 6 bases at V and 7 bases at J, with 14 bases between. The CDR3 is made up of 12 amino acids. CDR1 is SQVTM, CDR2 ANQGSEA, per germline. Findings and limits, study-wide: Roughly 5 TRBV segments (TRBV5-6, TRBV5-1 and TRBV20-1 among them) occurred more frequently in patients than in controls.

The sequencing input was blood. This TCR was recovered from a girl aged 10-17 years with multiple sclerosis. V usage is TRBV29-1 and J usage is TRBJ2-3, with a weak D call TRBD2 (5 bases). This CDR3 reads CSVISGDYTQYF. The DNA of the CDR3 is TGCAGCGTCATCTCCGGGGATTATACGCAGTATTTT.